The 21 T cell receptor beta chains listed next were all sequenced from one sample in a study of sequential checkpoint blockade in melanoma. Treatment defined: randomized to nivolumab then ipilimumab (arm A) or the reverse (arm B). Assay: immunoSEQ multiplex PCR; the TCRdb copy retains only in-frame clones and omits some. This table holds over 6,000 clones, roughly 31% found once. The source was tumor tissue (inferred from file names), collected from a patient given nivolumab and ipilimumab in sequence. These receptors originate from a human donor with melanoma.

This clone was seen more than once but under ten times. The J gene is TRBJ2-5, the V gene TRBV6-8; D might be TRBD1 (5 bases). Per germline, CDR1 MNHGY and CDR2 SAAAGT. This CDR3 comprises 13 residues. Trimming took 6 bases from V and 8 from J, leaving 16 bases between them. The CDR3 DNA is TGTGCCAGCAGACCGACCAACCAGGGAACCCAGTACTTC. Its protein product is CASRPTNQGTQYF.

This sequence joins TRBV5-1 and TRBJ2-7, with 13 bases that match TRBD2. This CDR3 is built from 16 residues. Germline CDR1 SGHRS, CDR2 YFSETQ. Trimming took 0 bases from V and 6 from J; bases not matched to a gene: 6. CDR3 sequence (DNA): TGCGCCAGCAGCTTGGGAGGACTAGCGGGAGAGGCCGAGCAGTACTTC. It codes for CASSLGGLAGEAEQYF.

This chain links TRBV29-1 with TRBJ1-2; D not certain. The germline V gene encodes CDR1 SQVTM and CDR2 ANQGSEA. The ends were cut back, 5 bases at V and 0 bases at J, with 7 bases in the middle. CDR3 length equals 12 residues. Here the CDR3 DNA reads TGCAGCGTTCTGCAAGCTAACTATGGCTACACCTTC. This encodes CSVLQANYGYTF.

This clone came up once. The chain carries TRBV25-1 and TRBJ1-1; a weak D match, TRBD1 (5 bases). With 3 bases removed from V and 0 bases from J, the gap between germline ends came to 14 bases. Looked up from germline, CDR1 is MGHDK and CDR2 is SYGVNS. The CDR3 length is 16 residues. The CDR3 is CASSDPHGGMNTEAFF. Written as DNA, the CDR3 is TGTGCCAGCAGTGACCCTCATGGGGGGATGAACACTGAAGCTTTCTTT. Looking up the rest from reference TRBV25-1 and TRBJ1-1 gives the full variable domain: EADIYQTPRYLVIGTGKKITLECSQTMGHDKMYWYQQDPGMELHLIHYSYGVNSTEKGDLSSESTVSRIRTEHFPLTLESARPSHTSQYLCASSDPHGGMNTEAFFGQGTRLTVV.

This clone has a count of ten or more. The V and J genes are TRBV11-3 and TRBJ2-3, with TRBD2 matching over 12 bases. The CDR3 sequence is 18 residues long. Per the germline V gene, CDR1 is SGHNT and CDR2 is YENEEA. Trimming cost V 4 bases and J 5 bases; bases outside gene matches: 13. For the CDR3, the DNA is TGTGCCAGCAGCTCCCCATCCTTTCCGGGACTAGCGGGAGATACGCAGTATTTT. Translated, it gives CASSSPSFPGLAGDTQYF.

The rearrangement uses TRBV30 and TRBJ1-2; 7 positions agree with TRBD1. The V and J ends lost 2 bases and 8 bases, in that order; junction bases with no gene match: 8. The CDR3 consists of 13 residues. Per germline, CDR1 GTSNPN and CDR2 SVGIG (reference sequence). The CDR3 spells CAWSSTTGIGYTF. CDR3 nucleotides: TGTGCCTGGAGTTCCACGACAGGGATAGGCTACACCTTC.

V gene TRBV9 combines with J gene TRBJ2-1; TRBD1 is a possible D gene (6 bases). This CDR3 spans 16 amino acids. V lost 2 bases to trimming and J lost 1 base, with 13 bases between them. CDR1 is SGDLS, CDR2 YYNGEE, per germline. The CDR3 is CASSVQGRGSYNEQFF. The DNA for the CDR3 is TGTGCCAGCAGCGTTCAGGGGCGTGGGTCCTACAATGAGCAGTTCTTC. Full variable domain (remainder filled in from reference TRBV9 and TRBJ2-1): DSGVTQTPKHLITATGQRVTLRCSPRSGDLSVYWYQQSLDQGLQFLIQYYNGEERAKGNILERFSAQQFPDLHSELNLSSLELGDSALYFCASSVQGRGSYNEQFFGPGTRLTVL.

This clone was detected ten times or more. This chain connects TRBV12-2 to TRBJ2-2; the table's TRBD2 call for D was not verified on the DNA. TRBV12-2 is reported as a pseudogene. CDR3 length: 16 amino acids. The CDR3 region has the DNA TGTGCCAGTGGGGATTCTAGCGGGAGTCAGACCGGGGAGCTGTTTTTT. This translates into CASGDSSGSQTGELFF.

This chain uses TRBV14 with TRBJ1-2, with D possibly TRBD1 on 6 matching bases. The germline V gene has CDR1 SGHDN and CDR2 FVKESK. The length of the CDR3 is 13 residues. The V end lost 4 bases, the J end lost 8 bases, and 14 bases lay between the germline ends. The CDR3 reads CASSPFQGHGYTF. In nucleotides, the CDR3 is TGTGCCAGCAGCCCATTTCAGGGGCACGGCTACACCTTC.

Only a few counts were recorded for this clone. The chain employs TRBV11-3 and TRBJ1-5, with D possibly being TRBD1 (6 bases). Trimming pared 5 bases from V and 2 bases from J, leaving 16 bases between. Germline CDR1 reads SGHNT; CDR2 reads YENEEA. This CDR3 spans 16 amino acids. CDR3 in DNA: TGTGCCAGCAGCCCAACGACAGGTATGGGCAATCAGCCCCAGCATTTT. Translation gives CASSPTTGMGNQPQHF. The full variable domain, with the rest looked up from reference TRBV11-3 and TRBJ1-5, is EAGVVQSPRYKIIEKKQPVAFWCNPISGHNTLYWYLQNLGQGPELLIRYENEEAVDDSQLPKDRFSAERLKGVDSTLKIQPAELGDSAVYLCASSPTTGMGNQPQHFGDGTRLSIL.

This clone was detected ten times or more. V usage is TRBV11-3 and J usage is TRBJ1-1; TRBD1 aligns across 8 bases. The CDR3 contains 15 residues. Germline CDR1 SGHNT, CDR2 YENEEA. The V and J ends lost 2 bases and 5 bases, in that order; junction bases with no gene match: 7. Here the CDR3 DNA reads TGTGCCAGCAGCTTAAGCAGGGGGCCTCGAACTGAAGCTTTCTTT. It encodes CASSLSRGPRTEAFF.

Here the CDR3 reads CASSAQGSSYNEQFF. CDR3 nucleotide sequence: TGTGCCAGCAGTGCTCAAGGTTCTTCCTACAATGAGCAGTTCTTC. The chain couples TRBV6-8 to TRBJ2-1; D is uncertain. The germline gives CDR1 MNHGY, CDR2 SAAAGT. CDR3 length: 15 amino acids. V dropped 5 bases and J dropped 1 base, with 12 bases sitting between them.

The chain carries TRBV18 and TRBJ2-7; 8 bases align to TRBD1. The germline V gene encodes CDR1 KGHSH and CDR2 LQKENI. V dropped 5 bases and J dropped 9; count of bases not matched to a gene: 9. The length of the CDR3 is 13 residues. The CDR3 spells CASSLGTGNGQYF. The CDR3 DNA sequence: TGTGCCAGCTCATTGGGGACAGGCAACGGGCAGTACTTC.

V and J are TRBV18 and TRBJ2-6; D gene unclear. CDR3 length: 15 amino acids. V lost 2 bases to trimming and J lost 2 bases, with 7 bases between them. Per germline, CDR1 KGHSH and CDR2 LQKENI. In nucleotides, the CDR3 is TGTGCCAGCTCACCATCGGGCACTGGGGCCAACGTCCTGACTTTC. Translation: CASSPSGTGANVLTF.

A word on this clone: Germline is not matched at one junction end, which may reflect a read error. The rearrangement links TRBV19 to TRBJ2-5; the D gene could be TRBD1 or TRBD2 (6 bases each). Germline V lookup: CDR1 LNHDA, CDR2 SQIVND (reference sequence). The CDR3 spans 13 residues. CDR3 amino acids: CASTIQGGETQYF. The DNA of the CDR3 is TGTGCCAGTACTATACAGGGAGGAGAGACCCAGTACTTC.

In DNA, the CDR3 is TGTGCCAGCTCTCCCGGGACTGAAGAAAAACTGTTTTTT. This translates into CASSPGTEEKLFF. This chain links TRBV18 with TRBJ1-4; TRBD1 is a possible D gene (5 bases). Germline assignment: CDR1 KGHSH and CDR2 LQKENI. The CDR3 loop spans 13 amino acids. With 6 bases removed from V and 8 bases from J, the gap between germline ends came to 13 bases.

The chain employs TRBV19 and TRBJ2-1; 8 positions match TRBD2. Germline trimming cut 4 bases from V and 3 bases from J; bases unmatched to any gene: 8. Germline lookup yields CDR1 LNHDA and CDR2 SQIVND (reference sequence). The CDR3 loop spans 16 amino acids. CDR3 region: CASSTGGRPFYNEQFF. CDR3 bases: TGTGCCAGTAGTACTGGCGGGAGGCCCTTCTACAATGAGCAGTTCTTC.

In this sample, this clone turned up a few times. CDR3 residues: CASSSTSGRTDTQYF. As DNA, the CDR3 is TGTGCCAGCAGCTCGACTAGCGGACGCACAGATACGCAGTATTTT. The chain is built from TRBV11-3 and TRBJ2-3; TRBD2 matches 9 bases. After removal of 4 bases from V and 1 base from J, the junction contained 3 bases not matched to a gene. CDR1 is SGHNT, CDR2 YENEEA, per germline. This CDR3 has 15 residues. The whole variable domain, remainder taken from reference TRBV11-3 and TRBJ2-3, is EAGVVQSPRYKIIEKKQPVAFWCNPISGHNTLYWYLQNLGQGPELLIRYENEEAVDDSQLPKDRFSAERLKGVDSTLKIQPAELGDSAVYLCASSSTSGRTDTQYFGPGTRLTVL.

The genes are TRBV6-8 and TRBJ1-6; TRBD1 matches at 8 bases. The CDR3 runs 19 residues. The trim removed 7 bases at V and 2 bases at J, leaving 16 bases unmatched. Germline assignment: CDR1 MNHGY and CDR2 SAAAGT. The CDR3 spells CASKKWAGGAEAYNSPLHF. DNA for the CDR3: TGTGCCAGCAAAAAGTGGGCAGGGGGCGCGGAGGCCTATAATTCACCCCTCCACTTT.

In this sample, this clone turned up a few times. The chain has TRBV7-8 and TRBJ2-5, with 7 bases identical to TRBD1. Germline trimming cut 3 bases from V and 10 bases from J; bases unmatched to any gene: 8. This CDR3 spans 13 amino acids. The germline gives CDR1 SGHVS, CDR2 FQNEAQ. The CDR3 spells CASSFLDRSDQYF. In nucleotides, the CDR3 is TGTGCCAGCAGCTTCCTGGACAGGTCTGACCAGTACTTC.

V usage is TRBV11-3 and J usage is TRBJ1-6, with a possible D match to TRBD1 (6 bases). The V and J ends lost 3 bases and 7 bases respectively, with 13 bases between them. The germline gives CDR1 SGHNT, CDR2 YENEEA. This CDR3 has 15 amino acids. The CDR3 loop is CASSLAGGANSPLHF. The CDR3 DNA is TGTGCCAGCAGCTTGGCCGGGGGGGCAAATTCACCCCTCCACTTT.